This entry lists 8 T cell receptor beta chains sequenced from one sample in a study of T cells in Graves' hyperthyroidism and ophthalmopathy. Amplification of TCR beta CDR3 regions was performed using RNA transcripts as template. Using the HTBI primer set, a first-round RT-PCR was run on the TCR CDR3. TCRdb re-called the multiplex PCR reads with MiXCR, one entry per CDR3 protein. The table shows approximately 600,000 distinct CDR3 sequences, with roughly 14% occurring only once. The sample was blood. The receptors shown here come from a woman between 40 and 50 years old with Graves' ophthalmopathy.

V gene TRBV19 combines with J gene TRBJ2-2; 9 nucleotides align to TRBD1. From germline, CDR1 is LNHDA and CDR2 SQIVND (reference sequence). The CDR3 runs 16 residues. The ends lost 7 bases at V and 2 bases at J; junction bases unmatched: 8. The CDR3 region has the DNA TGTGCCAGTAAAACCCCGGACAGGGGTAACACCGGGGAGCTGTTTTTT. Protein sequence: CASKTPDRGNTGELFF.

This clonotype was counted ten times or more. The rearrangement joins TRBV20-1 to TRBJ2-4; the D call may be TRBD1 or TRBD2 (5 bases each). CDR1 is DFQATT, CDR2 SNEGSKA, per germline (reference sequence). The CDR3 is 14 residues long. The germline V and J ends were trimmed by 5 bases and 1 base, with 12 bases remaining between them. The CDR3, as DNA: TGCAGTGCTCGTGAGTGGGGGGCCAAAAACATTCAGTACTTC. Encoded protein: CSAREWGAKNIQYF.

This clonotype was recorded at least ten times. The chain links TRBV20-1 to TRBJ1-1; TRBD1 agrees at 9 bases. Germline lookup yields CDR1 DFQATT and CDR2 SNEGSKA (reference sequence). The trim removed 3 bases at V and 4 bases at J, leaving 3 bases unmatched. The CDR3 is 13 residues long. CDR3 region: CSASTGGITEAFF. CDR3 bases: TGCAGTGCTAGCACAGGGGGCATCACTGAAGCTTTCTTT.

The gene calls are TRBV6-1 and TRBJ2-3, with TRBD2 identical over 11 bases. V lost 4 bases to trimming and J lost 2 bases; unmatched junction nucleotides: 5. This CDR3 contains 16 residues. The V gene's germline CDR1 is MNHNS and CDR2 SASEGT. The CDR3 nucleotides are TGTGCCAGCAGTGTCCGACTAGCGGGACTCACAGATACGCAGTATTTT. This gives the protein CASSVRLAGLTDTQYF.

Many counts were recorded for this clonotype. This chain joins TRBV20-1 and TRBJ1-2; no clear D gene. V lost 0 bases and J 6 bases, leaving 11 bases between the germline ends. The CDR3 contains 13 residues. Germline V CDR1 and CDR2: DFQATT, SNEGSKA (reference sequence). CDR3 coding DNA: TGCAGTGCTAGAGATCTCGGAACGGATGGCTACACCTTC. Protein sequence: CSARDLGTDGYTF.

This clonotype appeared many times. The rearrangement joins TRBV6-1 to TRBJ1-1, with D maybe TRBD1 (6 bases). This CDR3 region has 14 residues. Germline-derived CDR1 and CDR2 are MNHNS and SASEGT. Trimming stripped 4 bases from V and 6 bases from J, with 15 bases between. The CDR3 region is CASSGRTAGAEAFF. The DNA of the CDR3 is TGTGCCAGCAGTGGACGGACAGCTGGAGCTGAAGCTTTCTTT.

This clonotype came up many times. This sequence joins TRBV6-5 and TRBJ2-6; perhaps TRBD1 as D (6 bases). The CDR3 is 14 residues long. The germline V gene encodes CDR1 MNHEY and CDR2 SVGAGI. Deletions cut 9 bases from V and 0 bases from J, with 9 bases between. CDR3 amino acids: CASDRISGANVLTF. CDR3 DNA sequence: TGTGCCAGTGACAGGATCTCTGGGGCCAACGTCCTGACTTTC.

This clonotype was recorded many times. One base away lies a much larger clone, so this may be a sequencing read error. The chain uses TRBV28 and TRBJ1-5; 8 positions match TRBD1. CDR3 length: 15 residues. Germline loops: CDR1 MDHEN, CDR2 SYDVKM. The CDR3 protein is CASRRRDRSNRPQHF. In DNA form, the CDR3 reads TGTGCCAGCAGACGTAGGGACAGGAGCAATCGGCCCCAGCATTTT.